These T cell receptor beta chains were read from a single sample in a study of blood T cell repertoires in COVID-19. Profiled with immunoSEQ multiplex PCR; TCRdb holds only in-frame clones, not every one. The profile covers roughly 80,000 clones, with roughly nine tenths appearing a single time and 4% to 6% taken by the ten largest. Input material: peripheral blood. The receptors derive from a woman over 75 with active or convalescent COVID-19. The CDR3 runs from the conserved cysteine through the conserved F or W. Fields, in order: CDR3 length, J gene, D gene, clone size, V gene, CDR3 DNA, CDR3 protein. D genes are given only for firm matches. Not every row has a clone size; where given, it reads once, few, many or a size class.

len: 15; j_gene: TRBJ2-2; d_gene: .; abundance: .; v_gene: TRBV5-1; CDR3nt: TGCGCCAGCGGAATCGCCGGGACTGGGGCCGGGGAGCTGTTTTTT; CDR3aa: CASGIAGTGAGELFF
len: 12; j_gene: TRBJ1-2; d_gene: TRBD1; abundance: .; v_gene: TRBV2; CDR3nt: TGTGCCAGCAGGCGGACAGGGTATGGCTACACCTTC; CDR3aa: CASRRTGYGYTF
len: 15; j_gene: TRBJ2-1; d_gene: TRBD2; abundance: .; v_gene: TRBV5-1; CDR3nt: TGCGCCAGCAGCTCAGGGACTAGCGGGAGTGGTGAGCAGTTCTTC; CDR3aa: CASSSGTSGSGEQFF
len: 15; j_gene: TRBJ2-5; d_gene: TRBD2; abundance: few; v_gene: TRBV4-1; CDR3nt: TGCGCCAGCAGCCTAATCGGACTAGCGGTAGAGACCCAGTACTTC; CDR3aa: CASSLIGLAVETQYF
len: 15; j_gene: TRBJ2-1; d_gene: .; abundance: .; v_gene: TRBV19; CDR3nt: TGTGCCAGTAGTATGTCCCTTGAGGCGGCGCGGTCGCAGTTCTTC; CDR3aa: CASSMSLEAARSQFF
len: 13; j_gene: TRBJ1-1; d_gene: .; abundance: .; v_gene: TRBV7-8; CDR3nt: TGTGCCAGCAGCTTTAGCAGGGACACTGAAGCTTTCTTT; CDR3aa: CASSFSRDTEAFF
len: 15; j_gene: TRBJ1-6; d_gene: TRBD1; abundance: .; v_gene: TRBV5-5; CDR3nt: TGTGCCAGCAGCTTGGGTCCAGGGGGAGGCTCACCCCTCCACTTT; CDR3aa: CASSLGPGGGSPLHF
len: 14; j_gene: TRBJ1-4; d_gene: TRBD1; abundance: .; v_gene: TRBV9; CDR3nt: TGTGCCAGCAGCCCTACAGGGGTTAATGAAAAACTGTTTTTT; CDR3aa: CASSPTGVNEKLFF
len: 16; j_gene: TRBJ2-7; d_gene: .; abundance: .; v_gene: TRBV5-5; CDR3nt: TGTGCCAGCAGCTTGTTTGCGGGACCCGGGCTCTACGAGCAGTACTTC; CDR3aa: CASSLFAGPGLYEQYF
len: 14; j_gene: TRBJ1-6; d_gene: .; abundance: .; v_gene: TRBV9; CDR3nt: TGTGCCAGCAGCGCCGTCCAGGAAGGTTCACCCCTCCACTTT; CDR3aa: CASSAVQEGSPLHF
len: 14; j_gene: TRBJ2-7; d_gene: .; abundance: .; v_gene: TRBV4-3; CDR3nt: TGCGCCAGCAGCCAAGGCCCTAGTGGGTACGAGCAGTACTTC; CDR3aa: CASSQGPSGYEQYF
len: 18; j_gene: TRBJ2-7; d_gene: TRBD1; abundance: .; v_gene: TRBV3-1/TRBV3-2; CDR3nt: TGTGCCAGCAGCCAAGGGTCGAAGAACCTTGGACAGGCGTGGGAGCAGTACTTC; CDR3aa: CASSQGSKNLGQAWEQYF
len: 15; j_gene: TRBJ2-1; d_gene: TRBD1; abundance: .; v_gene: TRBV28; CDR3nt: TGTGCCAGCATCCTGGGACAGGGGTATTGGAATGAGCAGTTCTTC; CDR3aa: CASILGQGYWNEQFF
len: 12; j_gene: TRBJ2-3; d_gene: .; abundance: once; v_gene: TRBV15; CDR3nt: TGTGCCACCAGCAGAGCGACAGATACGCAGTATTTT; CDR3aa: CATSRATDTQYF
len: 14; j_gene: TRBJ2-7; d_gene: .; abundance: once; v_gene: TRBV20-1; CDR3nt: TGCAGCGCTAGTTTCGGGACTGGTGGGGACGAGCAGTACTTC; CDR3aa: CSASFGTGGDEQYF
len: 15; j_gene: TRBJ2-2; d_gene: .; abundance: few; v_gene: TRBV7-9; CDR3nt: TGTGCCAGCAGCTTATTAGCGGCTAGTATGGGGGAGCTGTTTTTT; CDR3aa: CASSLLAASMGELFF
len: 15; j_gene: TRBJ2-3; d_gene: TRBD2; abundance: .; v_gene: TRBV28; CDR3nt: TGTGCCAGCAGTCTACTAGCGGGAGGTGTATATACGCAGTATTTT; CDR3aa: CASSLLAGGVYTQYF
len: 15; j_gene: TRBJ1-5; d_gene: .; abundance: few; v_gene: TRBV2; CDR3nt: TGTGCCAGCAGTGATAGAGGGGGTAGCAATCAGCCCCAGCATTTT; CDR3aa: CASSDRGGSNQPQHF
len: 15; j_gene: TRBJ2-1; d_gene: TRBD2; abundance: .; v_gene: TRBV6-4; CDR3nt: TGTGCCAGCAGTTTTAGCGGGGCCGCCTACAATGAGCAGTTCTTC; CDR3aa: CASSFSGAAYNEQFF
len: 15; j_gene: TRBJ2-7; d_gene: TRBD1; abundance: once; v_gene: TRBV5-1; CDR3nt: TGCGCCAGCTGCCCAACCGGGACAGGGGTGTCCGAGCAGTACTTC; CDR3aa: CASCPTGTGVSEQYF
len: 17; j_gene: TRBJ1-1; d_gene: TRBD1; abundance: .; v_gene: TRBV4-3; CDR3nt: TGCGCCAGCAGCCAAGATCTGCCAGGGGGCGGGTGGACTGAAGCTTTCTTT; CDR3aa: CASSQDLPGGGWTEAFF
len: 13; j_gene: TRBJ1-4; d_gene: .; abundance: .; v_gene: TRBV11-2; CDR3nt: TGTGCCAGCAGCTTAGATCTCACGGGAAAACTGTTTTTT; CDR3aa: CASSLDLTGKLFF
len: 17; j_gene: TRBJ1-6; d_gene: TRBD1; abundance: .; v_gene: TRBV7-2; CDR3nt: TGTGCCAGCAGCTTATCAGTCGGGACAGAGTATCTATCACCCCTCCACTTT; CDR3aa: CASSLSVGTEYLSPLHF
len: 14; j_gene: TRBJ1-6; d_gene: TRBD1; abundance: .; v_gene: TRBV6-5; CDR3nt: TGTGCCAGCAGTAAGGGACAGCATAATTCACCCCTCCACTTT; CDR3aa: CASSKGQHNSPLHF
len: 16; j_gene: TRBJ2-1; d_gene: .; abundance: .; v_gene: TRBV7-2; CDR3nt: TGTGCCAGCAGCTCCGGCGTGGGGGCCGTATACAATGAGCAGTTCTTC; CDR3aa: CASSSGVGAVYNEQFF
len: 15; j_gene: TRBJ2-1; d_gene: TRBD1; abundance: few; v_gene: TRBV6-5; CDR3nt: TGTGCCAGCATACCGGGGACAGGGGGCTACAATGAGCAGTTCTTC; CDR3aa: CASIPGTGGYNEQFF
len: 18; j_gene: TRBJ2-3; d_gene: TRBD1; abundance: .; v_gene: TRBV3-1/TRBV3-2; CDR3nt: TGTGCCAGCAGCCCTCGTCGCAAACAGGGGGCGCATACAGATACGCAGTATTTT; CDR3aa: CASSPRRKQGAHTDTQYF
len: 15; j_gene: TRBJ2-5; d_gene: TRBD1; abundance: .; v_gene: TRBV11-2; CDR3nt: TGTGCCAGCGGATGGCTCAGGGGGCGCTGGGAGACCCAGTACTTC; CDR3aa: CASGWLRGRWETQYF
len: 17; j_gene: TRBJ2-6; d_gene: TRBD1; abundance: .; v_gene: TRBV4-3; CDR3nt: TGCGCCAGCAGCCAGGGACAGGGATCCTCTGGGGCCAACGTCCTGACTTTC; CDR3aa: CASSQGQGSSGANVLTF
len: 16; j_gene: TRBJ2-2; d_gene: .; abundance: .; v_gene: TRBV4-3; CDR3nt: TGCGCCAGCAGCCAAGAAATGGGGGGTAACACCGGGGAGCTGTTTTTT; CDR3aa: CASSQEMGGNTGELFF
len: 14; j_gene: TRBJ1-2; d_gene: TRBD1; abundance: .; v_gene: TRBV5-1; CDR3nt: TGCGCCAGCAGCTTGACAGGGGGCAGCTATGGCTACACCTTC; CDR3aa: CASSLTGGSYGYTF
len: 16; j_gene: TRBJ1-1; d_gene: TRBD1; abundance: .; v_gene: TRBV2; CDR3nt: TGTGCCAGCAGTGACCAGCTCCGACAGGGAAACACTGAAGCTTTCTTT; CDR3aa: CASSDQLRQGNTEAFF
len: 16; j_gene: TRBJ2-5; d_gene: .; abundance: .; v_gene: TRBV6-2/TRBV6-3; CDR3nt: TGTGCCAGCAGTTTAACCGGGACACCGCCGCAAGAGACCCAGTACTTC; CDR3aa: CASSLTGTPPQETQYF
len: 16; j_gene: TRBJ2-1; d_gene: TRBD2; abundance: .; v_gene: TRBV9; CDR3nt: TGTGCCAGCAGCCCTAGAGGGCTAGCGGGAGGCAATGAGCAGTTCTTC; CDR3aa: CASSPRGLAGGNEQFF
len: 16; j_gene: TRBJ1-2; d_gene: .; abundance: .; v_gene: TRBV24-1; CDR3nt: TGTGCCACCAGTGTTTACTATTTTGACCGAGGCTATGGCTACACCTTC; CDR3aa: CATSVYYFDRGYGYTF
len: 16; j_gene: TRBJ2-1; d_gene: TRBD2; abundance: few; v_gene: TRBV27; CDR3nt: TGTGCCAGCAGTGGGCATACTAGCGATTACTACAATGAGCAGTTCTTC; CDR3aa: CASSGHTSDYYNEQFF
len: 13; j_gene: TRBJ1-2; d_gene: .; abundance: once; v_gene: TRBV6-6; CDR3nt: TGTGCCAGCAGACGACAGAGCGGGTATGGCTACACCTTC; CDR3aa: CASRRQSGYGYTF
len: 17; j_gene: TRBJ2-5; d_gene: TRBD2; abundance: .; v_gene: TRBV7-3; CDR3nt: TGTGCCAGCAGCTGCCAAACTAGCGGGGGGTACCAAGAGACCCAGTACTTC; CDR3aa: CASSCQTSGGYQETQYF